This T cell receptor beta chain comes out of a study of T-cell reconstitution after alpha-beta-depleted transplantation in children listed by TCRdb under 2016. General notes on the study: T-cell immune reconstitution after TCRalphabeta/CD19-depleted allogeneic hematopoietic cell transplantation in children was quantitatively tracked in the study by means of TCR repertoire profiling.

The protocol used for the library was PCR. This sample was sequenced with an Illumina HiSeq 2500. To normalize quantification of the TCRbeta repertoire, the TCR libraries were built with molecular barcoding that relied on unique molecular identifiers. TCRdb ran its own pipeline on the public reads, namely fastp trimming at Q25 and MiXCR clone calling, and kept in-frame beta chains. Rows with one shared CDR3 protein collapse into an entry with the most common genes and DNA. The sample yields hundreds of thousands of distinct CDR3 sequences; about 10% were counted once. Clones ranked in the top ten supply about 4% of the sample. The CDR3 numbers 14 residues from cysteine through phenylalanine. Only the CDR3 part of the read is kept: 42 bases, read in frame from the first base. The germline V gene supplies CDR1 MNHNS and CDR2 SASEGT. V loses 7 bases at its end and J loses 4 bases; junction bases beyond the gene matches: 8.

This clonotype was seen a few times. The target of this receptor is not known. No clone much larger than this one lies a single base away; base qualities are absent. Sample: PBMCs from the stem cell graft donor, taken from the stem cell graft. The chain employs TRBV6-1 and TRBJ2-5; the central 8 bases match TRBD2. This sequence was found in a human donor who donated a stem cell graft to a child with acute myeloid leukemia. The nucleotide sequence reads TGTGCCAGCATGAAGCGGGAGTGGGGAGAGACCCAGTACTTC. Translated, this gives CASMKREWGETQYF.